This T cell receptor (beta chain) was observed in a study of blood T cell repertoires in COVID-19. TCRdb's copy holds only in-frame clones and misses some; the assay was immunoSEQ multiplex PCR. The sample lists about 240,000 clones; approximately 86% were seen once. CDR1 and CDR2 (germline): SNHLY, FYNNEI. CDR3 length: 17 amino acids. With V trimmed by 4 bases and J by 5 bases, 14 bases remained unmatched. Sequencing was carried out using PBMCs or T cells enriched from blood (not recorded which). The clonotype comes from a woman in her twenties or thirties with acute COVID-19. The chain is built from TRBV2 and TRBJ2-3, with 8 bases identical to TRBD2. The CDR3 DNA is TGTGCCAGCAGTGTAGAAGTAACGGGGGGGCAAAAAGATACGCAGTATTTT. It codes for CASSVEVTGGQKDTQYF.